This T cell receptor beta chain originates from a study of CD8+CD57+ T cells in acquired aplastic anemia. Study information: In CD4+ cells, healthy donors produced an average of about 10 million reads. General study points: Controls did not differ significantly from patients in CD8+ Simpson's diversity.

Genomic DNA provided the template from which TCR beta VDJ and CDR3 profiles were obtained. TCRdb independently ran MiXCR on the reads; one entry per CDR3 protein. The sample consists of approximately 200,000 distinct CDR3 sequences, around 50% of them appearing once. Germline values: CDR1 SNHLY, CDR2 FYNNEI. This CDR3 spans 13 amino acids. V was pared by 7 bases and J by 0 bases, with 9 bases between. Of note for this clonotype: Its matching antigen is unknown.

The specimen sequenced was sorted CD4+, CD8+, or CD8+CD57+ T cells (not recorded which) from PBMCs. The sequence was collected from a human donor in good health, serving as a control. The J gene is TRBJ1-1, the V gene TRBV2, with D unclear. CDR3 sequence: CASTQSLNTEAFF. CDR3 in DNA: TGTGCCAGCACACAGTCTTTGAACACTGAAGCTTTCTTT.